Listed below are T cell receptor beta chains from one sample, sequenced in a study of blood T cells in healthy people across ages. MiXCR, run by TCRdb on the 5' RACE reads, gives a single entry per CDR3 protein. The sample holds roughly 1,700,000 distinct CDR3 sequences; roughly 28% are singletons and the top ten take more than 6%. Sample: blood. Receptors originate from a woman aged 25 to 39 in good health. CDR3s include the opening cysteine and the closing phenylalanine or tryptophan. A D gene is named only where the DNA matches it firmly. Only part of the rows carry a size: once, few, many, or a class if the clone is expanded.

CDR3 protein: CASSRRGTANEKLFF
CDR3 DNA: TGTGCCAGCAGTCGCAGGGGCACGGCTAATGAAAAACTGTTTTTT
V gene: TRBV12-3/TRBV12-4
clone size: NA
J gene: TRBJ1-4
D gene: NA

CDR3 protein: CSVESEKLFF
CDR3 DNA: TGCAGCGTTGAGTCAGAAAAACTGTTTTTT
V gene: TRBV29-1
clone size: NA
J gene: TRBJ1-4
D gene: NA

CDR3 protein: CASRAYRPGDEQFF
CDR3 DNA: TGCGCCAGCAGAGCGTACAGGCCTGGGGATGAGCAGTTCTTC
V gene: TRBV5-1
clone size: NA
J gene: TRBJ2-1
D gene: NA

CDR3 protein: CASSPGQGGLREQYF
CDR3 DNA: TGTGCCAGCTCACCCGGACAGGGAGGGTTGCGAGAGCAGTACTTC
V gene: TRBV18
clone size: many
J gene: TRBJ2-7
D gene: NA

CDR3 protein: CSVGGGTENIQYF
CDR3 DNA: TGCAGCGTTGGAGGGGGGACCGAAAACATTCAGTACTTC
V gene: TRBV29-1
clone size: once
J gene: TRBJ2-4
D gene: NA

CDR3 protein: CATSDFPERGSYNEQFF
CDR3 DNA: TGTGCCACCAGTGATTTTCCGGAGCGGGGCTCCTACAATGAGCAGTTCTTC
V gene: TRBV24-1
clone size: few
J gene: TRBJ2-1
D gene: TRBD2

CDR3 protein: CASSLDYTGVLHF
CDR3 DNA: TGTGCCAGCAGCCTAGACTACACAGGGGTCCTCCACTTT
V gene: TRBV5-6
clone size: once
J gene: TRBJ1-6
D gene: TRBD1

CDR3 protein: CAWSRDRVEAFF
CDR3 DNA: TGTGCCTGGAGCCGAGACAGGGTTGAAGCTTTCTTT
V gene: TRBV30
clone size: NA
J gene: TRBJ1-1
D gene: TRBD1

CDR3 protein: CASSPPSGRRLPVVF
CDR3 DNA: TGTGCCAGCAGCCCCCCTAGCGGGAGAAGGCTTCCCGTTGTCTTC
V gene: TRBV7-2
clone size: NA
J gene: TRBJ2-7
D gene: TRBD2

CDR3 protein: CASGGWGNEQFF
CDR3 DNA: TGCGCCAGCGGAGGGTGGGGAAATGAGCAGTTCTTC
V gene: TRBV4-1
clone size: few
J gene: TRBJ2-1
D gene: NA

CDR3 protein: CASMDTGELFF
CDR3 DNA: TGTGCCAGCATGGATACCGGGGAGCTGTTTTTT
V gene: TRBV2
clone size: once
J gene: TRBJ2-2
D gene: NA

CDR3 protein: CASSQEQGTKNTEAFF
CDR3 DNA: TGTGCCAGCAGCCAAGAACAGGGTACTAAGAACACCGAAGCTTTCTTT
V gene: TRBV3-1
clone size: NA
J gene: TRBJ1-1
D gene: NA

CDR3 protein: CASSLSFGNEQYF
CDR3 DNA: TGTGCCAGCAGTTTATCTTTCGGGAACGAGCAGTACTTC
V gene: TRBV27
clone size: many
J gene: TRBJ2-7
D gene: NA

CDR3 protein: CASSFQGAAYEQYF
CDR3 DNA: TGTGCCAGCAGTTTTCAGGGGGCAGCCTACGAGCAGTACTTC
V gene: TRBV28
clone size: NA
J gene: TRBJ2-7
D gene: TRBD1

CDR3 protein: CSAGDRGIHEQYF
CDR3 DNA: TGCAGTGCTGGAGATCGCGGGATCCACGAGCAGTACTTC
V gene: TRBV20-1
clone size: NA
J gene: TRBJ2-7
D gene: NA

CDR3 protein: CASTRTGEETQYF
CDR3 DNA: TGTGCCAGCACCCGGACAGGTGAAGAGACCCAGTACTTC
V gene: TRBV12-3/TRBV12-4
clone size: NA
J gene: TRBJ2-5
D gene: TRBD1

CDR3 protein: CASSQSGGRSYNEQYF
CDR3 DNA: TGCGCCAGCAGCCAAAGCGGGGGGCGCTCCTACAATGAGCAGTACTTC
V gene: TRBV5-1
clone size: few
J gene: TRBJ2-7
D gene: TRBD2

CDR3 protein: CSARDIPRRGATGGTGELFF
CDR3 DNA: TGCAGTGCTAGAGACATACCAAGGAGGGGCGCGACTGGGGGAACCGGGGAGCTGTTTTTT
V gene: TRBV20-1
clone size: NA
J gene: TRBJ2-2
D gene: NA

CDR3 protein: CSVGTENEQYF
CDR3 DNA: TGCAGCGTGGGGACGGAAAACGAGCAGTACTTC
V gene: TRBV29-1
clone size: many
J gene: TRBJ2-7
D gene: NA

CDR3 protein: CSATGGARYGYTF
CDR3 DNA: TGCAGTGCAACAGGGGGCGCGCGCTATGGCTACACCTTC
V gene: TRBV20-1
clone size: many
J gene: TRBJ1-2
D gene: TRBD1

CDR3 protein: CATSRDRAPVGTEAFF
CDR3 DNA: TGTGCCACCAGCAGAGATAGGGCCCCCGTGGGTACTGAAGCTTTCTTT
V gene: TRBV15
clone size: few
J gene: TRBJ1-1
D gene: NA

CDR3 protein: CATSGRQGLITDTQYF
CDR3 DNA: TGTGCCACCAGTGGTCGACAGGGATTAATCACAGATACGCAGTATTTT
V gene: TRBV24-1
clone size: many
J gene: TRBJ2-3
D gene: TRBD1

CDR3 protein: CASSRTGAGYTF
CDR3 DNA: TGTGCCAGCAGCCGGACAGGGGCTGGCTACACCTTC
V gene: TRBV6-2/TRBV6-3
clone size: many
J gene: TRBJ1-2
D gene: TRBD1

CDR3 protein: CSPRRDTEAFF
CDR3 DNA: TGCAGTCCACGGCGGGACACTGAAGCTTTCTTT
V gene: TRBV20-1
clone size: few
J gene: TRBJ1-1
D gene: NA

CDR3 protein: CASSLEMNTGELFF
CDR3 DNA: TGTGCCAGCAGCTTAGAAATGAACACCGGGGAGCTGTTTTTT
V gene: TRBV7-2
clone size: NA
J gene: TRBJ2-2
D gene: NA

CDR3 protein: CASSHGASYEQYF
CDR3 DNA: TGTGCCAGCAGCCATGGCGCGTCCTACGAGCAGTACTTC
V gene: TRBV7-9
clone size: few
J gene: TRBJ2-7
D gene: NA

CDR3 protein: CASSQVHQPQHF
CDR3 DNA: TGCGCCAGCAGCCAAGTTCACCAGCCCCAGCATTTT
V gene: TRBV4-3
clone size: few
J gene: TRBJ1-5
D gene: NA

CDR3 protein: CASSLRTGGLSYEQYF
CDR3 DNA: TGTGCCAGCAGTCTTAGGACAGGGGGCCTCTCCTACGAGCAGTACTTC
V gene: TRBV12-3/TRBV12-4
clone size: NA
J gene: TRBJ2-7
D gene: TRBD1

CDR3 protein: CASSLVRDGASGYTF
CDR3 DNA: TGTGCCAGCAGCTTAGTTAGGGACGGAGCCAGTGGCTACACCTTC
V gene: TRBV7-2
clone size: NA
J gene: TRBJ1-2
D gene: NA

CDR3 protein: CASNPGGWGYTF
CDR3 DNA: TGTGCCAGCAACCCAGGGGGTTGGGGCTACACCTTC
V gene: TRBV12-3/TRBV12-4
clone size: many
J gene: TRBJ1-2
D gene: TRBD1

CDR3 protein: CAWTDRVRGNTQYF
CDR3 DNA: TGTGCCTGGACAGACAGGGTTCGAGGGAATACGCAGTATTTT
V gene: TRBV30
clone size: once
J gene: TRBJ2-3
D gene: TRBD1